What follows are 6 T cell receptor beta chains derived from one specimen sequenced in a study of blood T cell repertoires in COVID-19. Produced via immunoSEQ multiplex PCR; TCRdb's table is partial and in-frame only. There are about 140,000 clones in the sample; around 81% occur only once, and more than 8% lies in the top ten. The sample consisted of peripheral blood. The receptors originated from a human donor in a cohort sampled during active COVID-19.

The chain has TRBV12-3 or TRBV12-4 and TRBJ2-5, with a possible D match to TRBD2 (5 bases). V shed 6 bases and J shed 5 bases, with 13 bases lying between them. The CDR3 sequence is 13 residues long. The DNA for the CDR3 is TGTGCCAGCAGGGTATACCCGGGGGAGACCCAGTACTTC. Residues: CASRVYPGETQYF.

V gene TRBV7-4 combines with J gene TRBJ1-6; 10 positions match TRBD1. V lost 5 bases, J lost 9 bases, and 10 bases stayed unmatched. Germline V gives CDR1 SGHVT, CDR2 SQSDAQ. The length of the CDR3 is 16 residues. The CDR3 sequence: CASSPLDRGLGSPLHF. CDR3 nucleotide sequence: TGTGCCAGCAGCCCATTAGACAGGGGGCTCGGTTCACCCCTCCACTTT.

This clone was found a few times. V and J are TRBV4-3 and TRBJ2-7; 8 positions agree with TRBD2. Trimming removed 4 bases from V and 4 bases from J; junction bases left unmatched: 9. The germline gives CDR1 LGHNA, CDR2 YSLEER. The CDR3 consists of 15 residues. This chain's CDR3 is CASSRRLAGSYEQYF. The CDR3, as DNA: TGCGCCAGCAGCCGTCGTCTAGCGGGTAGTTACGAGCAGTACTTC.

The J gene is TRBJ2-3, the V gene TRBV7-2, with D perhaps TRBD2 (5 bases). Germline V gene data show CDR1 as SGHTA and CDR2 as FQGNSA. This CDR3 region has 17 residues. V lost 5 bases and J lost 1, with 19 bases in between. CDR3 residues: CASSRTSSRGGTDTQYF. DNA of the CDR3: TGTGCCAGCAGCCGTACCTCTAGCAGAGGAGGCACAGATACGCAGTATTTT.

This rearrangement joins TRBV19 to TRBJ1-3; D ambiguous. V was pared by 6 bases and J by 0 bases, with 9 bases between. The CDR3 consists of 14 residues. Germline CDR1 and CDR2: LNHDA and SQIVND (reference sequence). The CDR3 nucleotides read TGTGCCAGTAGCCCTCTTTCCTCTGGAAACACCATATATTTT. Translation: CASSPLSSGNTIYF.

The gene calls are TRBV11-1 and TRBJ2-5, with 7 bases aligning to TRBD1. In germline, CDR1 is SGHAT, CDR2 FQDESV (reference sequence). The CDR3 has 15 amino acids. V dropped 2 bases and J dropped 5; count of bases not matched to a gene: 8. As DNA, the CDR3 is TGTGCCAGCAGCTTAAGTACAGGGGAGTGGGAGACCCAGTACTTC. This sequence encodes CASSLSTGEWETQYF. The full variable domain, its missing parts supplied by reference TRBV11-1 and TRBJ2-5, is EAEVAQSPRYKITEKSQAVAFWCDPISGHATLYWYRQILGQGPELLVQFQDESVVDDSQLPKDRFSAERLKGVDSTLKIQPAELGDSAMYLCASSLSTGEWETQYFGPGTRLLVL.